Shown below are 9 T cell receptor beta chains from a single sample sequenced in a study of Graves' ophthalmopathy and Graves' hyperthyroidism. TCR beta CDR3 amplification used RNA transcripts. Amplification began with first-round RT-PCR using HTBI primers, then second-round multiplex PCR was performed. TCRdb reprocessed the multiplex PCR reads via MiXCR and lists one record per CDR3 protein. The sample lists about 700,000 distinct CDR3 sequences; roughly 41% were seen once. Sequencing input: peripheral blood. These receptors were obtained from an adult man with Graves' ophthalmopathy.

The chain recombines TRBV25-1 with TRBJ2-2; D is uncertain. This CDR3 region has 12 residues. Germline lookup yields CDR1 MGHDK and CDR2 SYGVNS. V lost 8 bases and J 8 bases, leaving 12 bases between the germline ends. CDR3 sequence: CASLEPQGELFF. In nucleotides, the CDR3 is TGTGCCAGCTTGGAGCCCCAGGGGGAGCTGTTTTTT. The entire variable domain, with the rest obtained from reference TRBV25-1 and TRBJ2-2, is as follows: EADIYQTPRYLVIGTGKKITLECSQTMGHDKMYWYQQDPGMELHLIHYSYGVNSTEKGDLSSESTVSRIRTEHFPLTLESARPSHTSQYLCASLEPQGELFFGEGSRLTVL.

CDR3 loop: CASSPGQGGREHF. The CDR3 nucleotides read TGTGCCAGTAGTCCAGGACAGGGCGGAAGGGAGCATTTT. V and J are TRBV19 and TRBJ1-5; 8 positions agree with TRBD1. The CDR3 is 13 amino acids. Germline V gene lookup returns CDR1 LNHDA and CDR2 SQIVND (reference sequence). J lost 14 bases, V lost 5 bases, and 11 bases had no gene match.

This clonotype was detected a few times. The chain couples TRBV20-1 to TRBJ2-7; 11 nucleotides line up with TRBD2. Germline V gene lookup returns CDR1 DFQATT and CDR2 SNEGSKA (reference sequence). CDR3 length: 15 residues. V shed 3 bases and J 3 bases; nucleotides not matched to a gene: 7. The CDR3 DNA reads TGCAGTGCTAGGCTAGCGGGAGGACTTCTCTACGAGCAGTACTTC. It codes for CSARLAGGLLYEQYF.

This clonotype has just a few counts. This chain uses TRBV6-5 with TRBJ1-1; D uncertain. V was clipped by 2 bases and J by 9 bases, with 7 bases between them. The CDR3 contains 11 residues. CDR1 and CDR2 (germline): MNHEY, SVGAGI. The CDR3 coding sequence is TGTGCCAGCAGTTACAAAGGAAAAGCTTTCTTT. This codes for CASSYKGKAFF.

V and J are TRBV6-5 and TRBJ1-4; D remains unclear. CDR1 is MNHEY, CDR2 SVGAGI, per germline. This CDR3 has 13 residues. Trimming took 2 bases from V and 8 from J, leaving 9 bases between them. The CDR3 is CASSYLLGEKLFF. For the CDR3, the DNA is TGTGCCAGCAGTTACCTTCTTGGGGAAAAACTGTTTTTT.

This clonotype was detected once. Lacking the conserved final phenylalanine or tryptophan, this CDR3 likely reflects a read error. The CDR3 loop is CASSWRTGGFETQYC. For the CDR3, the DNA is TGCGCCAGCAGCTGGAGGACAGGGGGCTTCGAGACCCAGTACTGC. V gene TRBV5-1 combines with J gene TRBJ2-5; the match to TRBD1 covers 11 bases. This CDR3 spans 15 amino acids. J was trimmed by 5 bases and V by 3 bases; bases with no gene match: 6. Germline-derived CDR1 and CDR2 are SGHRS and YFSETQ.

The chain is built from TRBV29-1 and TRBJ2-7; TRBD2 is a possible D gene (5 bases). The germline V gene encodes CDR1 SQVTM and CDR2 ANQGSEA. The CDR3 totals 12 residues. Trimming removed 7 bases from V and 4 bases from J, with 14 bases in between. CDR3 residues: CSATSGSYEQYF. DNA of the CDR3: TGCAGCGCAACTAGTGGGAGTTACGAGCAGTACTTC.

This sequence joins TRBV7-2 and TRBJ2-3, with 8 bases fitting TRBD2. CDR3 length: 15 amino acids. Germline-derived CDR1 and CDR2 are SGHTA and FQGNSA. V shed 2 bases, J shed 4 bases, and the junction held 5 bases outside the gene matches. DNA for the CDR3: TGTGCCAGCAGCTTAACCCCGGGACTAGCAGATACGCAGTATTTT. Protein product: CASSLTPGLADTQYF.

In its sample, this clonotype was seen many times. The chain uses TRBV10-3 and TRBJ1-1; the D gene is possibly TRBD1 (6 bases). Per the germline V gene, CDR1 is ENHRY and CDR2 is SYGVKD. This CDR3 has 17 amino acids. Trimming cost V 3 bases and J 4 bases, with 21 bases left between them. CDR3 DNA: TGTGCCATCAGTGATACCGGGACAATGATCGGTGGCACTGAAGCTTTCTTT. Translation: CAISDTGTMIGGTEAFF.